A single T cell receptor (beta chain) is shown here with its context. Its antigen is currently unknown. Some clones are missing from TCRdb's copy, which holds only in-frame ones; the method was immunoSEQ multiplex PCR. The sample includes around 71,000 clones, 65% to 85% of them seen just once. Using viral peptide pools, the ViraFEST assay grew out antigen-specific CD4+ T cells prior to sequencing. Subsequent to roughly 9 days of culture, CD4+ T cells were isolated. Prior SARS-CoV-2 infection was absent in the vaccine recipients, as shown by negative nucleocapsid antibodies. Trimming stripped 5 bases from V and 7 bases from J, with 22 bases between. Germline V gene data show CDR1 as SGHDT and CDR2 as YYEEEE. The CDR3 runs 16 residues. The record originates from a study of vaccination effects on CD4 cells after COVID-19. Study-wide results and limits: Limitations: small convalescent group and missing early post-infection timepoints. Substantial clonal contraction characterized both infection- and vaccine-induced clones late after vaccination.

V gene TRBV5-6 combines with J gene TRBJ2-1; the D call may be TRBD1 or TRBD2 (6 bases each). The clonotype comes from a human donor who received a COVID-19 vaccine. Sequences were derived from CD4+ T cells from PBMCs cultured with HCoV-OC43 spike peptides, sampled before COVID-19 vaccination. As for subset: HCoV-OC43 spike overlapping peptide pool stimulation. Here the CDR3 DNA reads TGTGCCAGCAGGGGATTAGCGGACCGAGGGGGGAATGAGCAGTTCTTC. Translated: CASRGLADRGGNEQFF.